This T cell receptor beta chain comes out of a study of blood T cell repertoires in COVID-19. This CDR3 has 16 amino acids. Trimming took off 6 bases at V and 7 bases at J, with 22 bases between the two ends. Germline V gives CDR1 MNHEY, CDR2 SMNVEV (reference sequence). The protocol was immunoSEQ multiplex PCR, while the TCRdb copy is restricted to in-frame clones and leaves out a portion. The sample gives fewer than 200,000 clones, 85% to 90% of which show up once; under 15% is in the top ten. The rearrangement links TRBV27 to TRBJ2-1; the D gene is possibly TRBD1 (6 bases). This clonotype was sampled from a woman aged 70 to 79 with COVID-19, enrolled during active disease. Specimen: peripheral blood. The CDR3 spells CASRDGTDRPLNEQFF. The DNA of the CDR3 is TGTGCCAGCAGGGACGGGACGGACAGACCGTTGAATGAGCAGTTCTTC.